Below, 8 T cell receptor beta chains from the same sample are listed, as sequenced in a study of T cell repertoires in cytomegalovirus infection. TCRdb reanalysed the reads using MiXCR and keeps one entry per CDR3 protein. The sample records 510,000 or so distinct CDR3 sequences, 26% being singletons. The sequencing sample was made of PBMCs. Receptors originate from a human donor in good health (CMV status not recorded). Some clones in this sample may be carry-over from other donors' samples.

V gene TRBV7-3 combines with J gene TRBJ2-1; TRBD2 agrees at 14 bases. The trim removed 5 bases at V and 9 bases at J, leaving 6 bases unmatched. The CDR3 contains 15 residues. CDR1 and CDR2 (germline): SGHTA, FQGTGA. CDR3 sequence: CASSPGTSGSAEQFF. As DNA, the CDR3 is TGTGCCAGCAGCCCCGGGACTAGCGGGAGTGCTGAGCAGTTCTTC.

J is TRBJ2-7 and V is TRBV27; 11 bases line up with TRBD2. Germline-derived CDR1 and CDR2 are MNHEY and SMNVEV (reference sequence). J gave up 3 bases and V 6 bases, and 7 bases lay outside the gene matches. CDR3 length: 15 amino acids. The chain's CDR3 is CASSRPGLAVYEQYF. The DNA of the CDR3 is TGTGCCAGCAGCCGCCCGGGACTAGCGGTCTACGAGCAGTACTTC.

V and J are TRBV12-3 or TRBV12-4 and TRBJ2-7; 9 nucleotides agree with TRBD2. The CDR3 length is 14 residues. The ends lost 1 base at V and 3 bases at J; junction bases unmatched: 1. The CDR3 loop reads CASSLGTSDYEQYF. In DNA, the CDR3 is TGTGCCAGCAGTTTAGGGACTAGCGACTACGAGCAGTACTTC.

This clonotype was observed a few times. CDR3: CASSPRQGVLEKLFF. In DNA form, the CDR3 reads TGTGCCAGCAGCCCCCGCCAGGGGGTCTTGGAAAAACTGTTTTTT. The V call is TRBV11-2, the J call TRBJ1-4; TRBD1 agrees at 7 bases. The V segment lost 5 bases and the J segment 8 bases; nucleotides outside the gene matches: 11. Germline CDR1 is SGHAT and CDR2 is FQNNGV. The CDR3 totals 15 residues.

This clonotype showed up many times. The V and J genes are TRBV7-2 and TRBJ2-1, with 9 bases lining up with TRBD2. The germline gives CDR1 SGHTA, CDR2 FQGNSA. J was trimmed by 7 bases and V by 3 bases; bases with no gene match: 10. CDR3 length: 16 amino acids. CDR3 sequence (DNA): TGTGCCAGCAGCTTCGGGGGGCGGGAGGGCCAAAATGAGCAGTTCTTC. It codes for CASSFGGREGQNEQFF.

The sample holds many counts of this clonotype. The chain combines TRBV7-2 with TRBJ2-3; D may be TRBD2 (5 bases). With 2 bases removed from V and 0 bases from J, the gap between germline ends came to 9 bases. This CDR3 is 15 amino acids long. Germline CDR1 SGHTA, CDR2 FQGNSA. The CDR3 here is CASSLQSGSTDTQYF. The CDR3 DNA is TGTGCCAGCAGCTTACAAAGCGGTAGCACAGATACGCAGTATTTT.

This clonotype was picked up a small number of times. V is TRBV29-1 and J is TRBJ2-3; possible D gene TRBD1, 6 bases. The germline CDR1 and CDR2 sequences are SQVTM and ANQGSEA. This CDR3 is 12 amino acids long. Trimming pared 6 bases from V and 6 bases from J, leaving 13 bases between. Here the CDR3 DNA reads TGCAGCGTCCCACTGCAGGGGGATACGCAGTATTTT. It is translated as CSVPLQGDTQYF.

This chain uses TRBV28 with TRBJ2-2; the D gene could be TRBD1 or TRBD2 (6 bases each). This CDR3 comprises 16 residues. V lost 8 bases to trimming and J lost 0 bases, with 16 bases between them. Germline-derived CDR1 and CDR2 are MDHEN and SYDVKM. This CDR3 reads CASEGGQRANTGELFF. In nucleotides, the CDR3 is TGTGCCAGCGAGGGAGGACAGCGCGCGAACACCGGGGAGCTGTTTTTT.